The rows below give T cell receptor beta chains drawn from one sample of a study of beta chain features in type 1 diabetes. The repertoire was sequenced with immunoSEQ multiplex PCR; TCRdb's copy has only in-frame clones and lacks some. In the table there are under 300,000 clones, roughly 8% of which are singletons. Sequencing was done on a sample of central memory CD4+ T cells from blood. All receptors come from a woman under 30 in good health. CDR3s include the opening cysteine and the closing phenylalanine or tryptophan. A D gene is named only where the DNA matches it firmly. The listing skips clone size in some rows; elsewhere it reads once, few, many or a size class.

CDR3 DNA,CDR3 protein,D gene,clone size,V gene,J gene
TGTGCCAGCAGCCAGCGCAGGACAGGGGCAGATACGCAGTATTTT,CASSQRRTGADTQYF,TRBD1,-,TRBV5-4,TRBJ2-3
TGTGCCAGCAGCCCTCGGAACGGGGGGAATGAAAAACTGTTTTTT,CASSPRNGGNEKLFF,-,many,TRBV7-9,TRBJ1-4
TGTGCCAGTAGTATTAACTATCAAAACGAGCAGTACTTC,CASSINYQNEQYF,-,few,TRBV19,TRBJ2-7
TGTGCCAGCCAAGGGACAGGGACCACTGAAGCTTTCTTT,CASQGTGTTEAFF,TRBD1,few,TRBV18,TRBJ1-1
TGCGCCAGCAGCTTGATGGGACAGGGAGCTTCACCCCTCCACTTT,CASSLMGQGASPLHF,TRBD1,few,TRBV5-1,TRBJ1-6
TGTGCCAGCAGTTCGAGCCTTTTATACGTCCAGTACTTC,CASSSSLLYVQYF,-,few,TRBV6-1,TRBJ2-5
TGCGCCAGCAGCCAAGATTTCACAGGAAGGGACAGGGAGGAAGGCTACACCTTC,CASSQDFTGRDREEGYTF,TRBD1,-,TRBV4-3,TRBJ1-2
TGCGCCAGCAGTTCCCCCACCGGGGAGCTGTTTTTT,CASSSPTGELFF,-,many,TRBV10-2,TRBJ2-2
TGCGCCAGCAGCTTGGCGGGGGGGCAAGGACAAGAGACCCAGTACTTC,CASSLAGGQGQETQYF,TRBD2,few,TRBV5-1,TRBJ2-5
TGTGCCAGCAGCCTTGGACTCGGCCAAGAGACCCAGTACTTC,CASSLGLGQETQYF,-,few,TRBV7-2,TRBJ2-5
TGTGCCAGCAGTCGTGGGAGGAGGAGCACAGATACGCAGTATTTT,CASSRGRRSTDTQYF,-,-,TRBV2,TRBJ2-3
TGTGCCAGCAGCGACGCGGGACAGGGTCGGAATTCACCCCTCCACTTT,CASSDAGQGRNSPLHF,TRBD1,-,TRBV4-2,TRBJ1-6
TGTGCCAGTAGTATAGATTGGATGAACACTGAAGCTTTCTTT,CASSIDWMNTEAFF,-,few,TRBV19,TRBJ1-1
TGTGCCAGCAGCGGGGTGGGAAACTATGGCTACACCTTC,CASSGVGNYGYTF,-,once,TRBV9,TRBJ1-2
TGTGCCATTGGACTAGCGGGGGGCCATGGGGATACGCAGTATTTT,CAIGLAGGHGDTQYF,TRBD2,-,TRBV6-5,TRBJ2-3
TGTGCCAGCAGCCAATACAGGGGCGGTCAGCCCCAGCATTTT,CASSQYRGGQPQHF,TRBD1,-,TRBV7-9,TRBJ1-5
TGTGCCAGCAGTGGGGGACAGTGGAGCACTGAAGCTTTCTTT,CASSGGQWSTEAFF,TRBD1,few,TRBV6-1,TRBJ1-1
TGTGCCAGCAGTTTAGGAGGCTATGAGCAGTTCTTC,CASSLGGYEQFF,-,many,TRBV28,TRBJ2-1
TGCAGCGCGTCGGTAACGGGTAGCCTCGATGGCTACACCTTC,CSASVTGSLDGYTF,-,few,TRBV29-1,TRBJ1-2
TGTGCCAGCAGTCACAGGGTGAACACCGGGGAGCTGTTTTTT,CASSHRVNTGELFF,-,-,TRBV6-6,TRBJ2-2
TGCGCCAGCAGCTTGACAGCCTACGAGCAGTACTTC,CASSLTAYEQYF,-,few,TRBV5-1,TRBJ2-7
TGCAGCTCTTCGGGGGTAACGTCCTACAATGAGCAGTTCTTC,CSSSGVTSYNEQFF,-,-,TRBV29-1,TRBJ2-1
TGTGCCAGCAGCTTAGGACGGACAGGTCTAAGTTATGGCTACACCTTC,CASSLGRTGLSYGYTF,TRBD1,few,TRBV7-2,TRBJ1-2
TGTGCCAGCAGCCGCCAACAGGGAAATCCCTACGAGCAGTACTTC,CASSRQQGNPYEQYF,-,few,TRBV7-2,TRBJ2-7
TGTGCCAGCAGCTTACGTCGGGGACAGGGTGAAAAACTGTTTTTT,CASSLRRGQGEKLFF,TRBD1,-,TRBV7-9,TRBJ1-4
TGCAGTGCTAGAGTTTATGGGGCTTTCTTT,CSARVYGAFF,-,few,TRBV20-1,TRBJ1-1
TGTGCCAGCAGCACAGGGGGATTCTACAATCAGCCCCAGCATTTT,CASSTGGFYNQPQHF,TRBD1,many,TRBV28,TRBJ1-5
TGTGCCAGCAGTTTTAGGGGACATAATGAAAAACTGTTTTTT,CASSFRGHNEKLFF,-,many,TRBV27,TRBJ1-4
TGCGCCAGCAGCCAAGAAGCGGGAGGTCTTGAGCAGTTCTTC,CASSQEAGGLEQFF,TRBD2,-,TRBV4-3,TRBJ2-1
TGTGCCAGCAGCCAACAAGAGACCCAGTACTTC,CASSQQETQYF,-,-,TRBV2,TRBJ2-5
TGCAGCGTTGGGGCGGGGGCCTACCTAAACACCGGGGAGCTGTTTTTT,CSVGAGAYLNTGELFF,-,-,TRBV29-1,TRBJ2-2
TGTGCCAGCAGTGCCGGGACCCCTAATTCTTATGGCTACACCTTC,CASSAGTPNSYGYTF,-,few,TRBV28,TRBJ1-2
TGTGCCAGCAGTGAAGGGTGGACAGGCCACACAGATACGCAGTATTTT,CASSEGWTGHTDTQYF,TRBD1,-,TRBV2,TRBJ2-3
TGCGCCAGCAGCCGGGTGACAGATCTCGAGACCCAGTACTTC,CASSRVTDLETQYF,-,-,TRBV5-1,TRBJ2-5
TGTGCCAGCTCACCGGAGGGGTACTATGGCTACACCTTC,CASSPEGYYGYTF,-,few,TRBV18,TRBJ1-2
TGTGCCAGCAGCCTAAACTACGGGCCTGGGTATGGCTACACCTTC,CASSLNYGPGYGYTF,-,-,TRBV13,TRBJ1-2
TGTGCCAGCTCACCAGGGACAGGCGGTCAGCCCCAGCATTTT,CASSPGTGGQPQHF,TRBD1,few,TRBV18,TRBJ1-5
TGTGCCAGCAGGCCTCCTCACAGGGTGGGCACTGAAGCTTTCTTT,CASRPPHRVGTEAFF,-,few,TRBV7-6,TRBJ1-1
TGTGCCAGCAGCTTGGACAGGCAGAATGAGCAGTTCTTC,CASSLDRQNEQFF,TRBD1,few,TRBV11-2,TRBJ2-1
TGTGCCAGCAGTTTAAGGGGAGACAATGAGCAGTTCTTC,CASSLRGDNEQFF,-,-,TRBV27,TRBJ2-1
TGTGCCAGCAGTACAAGGGACAGCGTAGCCAAAAACATTCAGTACTTC,CASSTRDSVAKNIQYF,TRBD1,-,TRBV28,TRBJ2-4
TGTGCCAGCAGTCTTAGGAACCCGTGGGGCCAAGAGACCCAGTACTTC,CASSLRNPWGQETQYF,-,few,TRBV28,TRBJ2-5
TGTGCCAGCAGGATTGACAGGGACCCCTACAATGAGCAGTTCTTC,CASRIDRDPYNEQFF,TRBD1,-,TRBV27,TRBJ2-1
TGTGCCAGCAGCTTTATAAACTATGGCTACACCTTC,CASSFINYGYTF,-,-,TRBV6-1,TRBJ1-2
TGTGCCAGCAGCCCCAGGGCAGGGGCCGGTGAGACCCAGTACTTC,CASSPRAGAGETQYF,-,few,TRBV7-8,TRBJ2-5
TGTGCCAGCAGCTTATACGGGGCCGACAAAAACATTCAGTACTTC,CASSLYGADKNIQYF,-,few,TRBV13,TRBJ2-4
TGTGCCAGCAGCGAGGGACAGGGCCTAGGCGAGCAGTACTTC,CASSEGQGLGEQYF,TRBD1,few,TRBV7-8,TRBJ2-7
TGTGCCAGCAGCTTGCGCGGGATGATTTACGATGAGCAGTTCTTC,CASSLRGMIYDEQFF,-,-,TRBV5-4,TRBJ2-1
TGTGCCAGCAGCTTAGCAAATCAGGGGCCCCTCCACTTT,CASSLANQGPLHF,-,-,TRBV7-9,TRBJ1-6
TGTGCCAGCAGCTTAAGCGGGGGGATAAACAATGAGCAGTTCTTC,CASSLSGGINNEQFF,TRBD2,-,TRBV5-4,TRBJ2-1
TGTGCCAGCAGTGTTTTAGGGGGTGAAGGGGCTGAAGCTTTCTTT,CASSVLGGEGAEAFF,-,few,TRBV25-1,TRBJ1-1
TGTGCCAGCAGTTTAACCTCCTTCTCCGGGACACGGATCACAGATACGCAGTATTTT,CASSLTSFSGTRITDTQYF,-,-,TRBV28,TRBJ2-3
TGTGCCAGCACAAAAGGGGGAGTCCGGACAGATACGCAGTATTTT,CASTKGGVRTDTQYF,-,few,TRBV11-1,TRBJ2-3
TGCAGCGTTGAAGATCCGCTGGATGGCTACACCTTC,CSVEDPLDGYTF,-,few,TRBV29-1,TRBJ1-2
TGCGCCAGCAGCGTCCAACAGGCTGCACCCTATGGCTACACCTTC,CASSVQQAAPYGYTF,-,-,TRBV5-1,TRBJ1-2